Described below is a single T cell receptor (beta chain) sequence and its context. The antigen is not known. This record comes from a study of OX40 agonist ivuxolimab in advanced cancers. Some clones are missing from TCRdb's copy, which holds only in-frame ones; the method was immunoSEQ multiplex PCR. This sample yields 20,000 or so clones, of which approximately 80% are seen a single time; roughly 24% belongs to the top ten. Blood sampling took place at baseline, cycle 4 day 1, and cycle 7 day 1. Study-level findings and limits: The study found that CD8+ T cells averaged more expanded clones than CD4+. Antigen specificity was not determined for the expanded peripheral T cells.

This TCR was sampled from an adult with an advanced solid tumor such as melanoma, head and neck, liver or kidney cancer. The source was CD4+ or CD8+ T cells sorted from blood, collected in a trial of the OX40 agonist ivuxolimab.

The CDR3 protein is CASSFDRGPNTEAFF. Here the CDR3 DNA reads TGCGCCAGCAGCTTCGACAGGGGGCCGAACACTGAAGCTTTCTTT. The V and J genes are TRBV5-1 and TRBJ1-1, with 10 positions matching TRBD1. CDR1 and CDR2 from the germline V gene are SGHRS and YFSETQ. Losses at the gene ends were 2 bases for V and 1 base for J; bases not matched to a gene: 2. The length of the CDR3 is 15 residues.